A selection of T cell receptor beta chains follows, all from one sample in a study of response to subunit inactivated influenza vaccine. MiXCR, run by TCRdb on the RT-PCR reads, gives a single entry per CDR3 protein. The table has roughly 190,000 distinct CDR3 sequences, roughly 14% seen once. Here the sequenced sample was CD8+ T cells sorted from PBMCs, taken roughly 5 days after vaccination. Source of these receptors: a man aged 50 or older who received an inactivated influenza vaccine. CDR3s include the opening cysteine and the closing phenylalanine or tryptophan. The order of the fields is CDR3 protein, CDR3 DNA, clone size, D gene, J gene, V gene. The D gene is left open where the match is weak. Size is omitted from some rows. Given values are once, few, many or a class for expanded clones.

CDR3: CASSDSGTRVAQYF
DNA: TGTGCCAGCAGTGACTCCGGGACTAGAGTAGCGCAGTATTTT
size: many
D: TRBD2
J: TRBJ2-3
V: TRBV6-4

CDR3: CASSLGVMDVNEQFF
DNA: TGTGCCAGCAGCTTGGGGGTAATGGACGTCAATGAGCAGTTCTTC
size: few
D: -
J: TRBJ2-1
V: TRBV11-2

CDR3: CASSEYGSGGAPLSETQYF
DNA: TGTGCCAGCAGTGAATACGGGTCAGGGGGCGCCCCCTTGTCAGAGACCCAGTACTTC
size: -
D: TRBD1
J: TRBJ2-5
V: TRBV2

CDR3: CASSQTTGVLDEQYF
DNA: TGTGCCAGCAGCCAGACGACAGGGGTTTTGGACGAGCAGTACTTC
size: few
D: TRBD1
J: TRBJ2-7
V: TRBV14

CDR3: CASSRVSGGAYNEQFF
DNA: TGTGCCAGCAGCCGTGTCAGCGGGGGGGCCTACAATGAGCAGTTCTTC
size: -
D: TRBD2
J: TRBJ2-1
V: TRBV3-1

CDR3: CASSQDVRSGEQYF
DNA: TGCGCCAGCAGCCAAGATGTCCGCTCCGGGGAGCAGTACTTC
size: few
D: -
J: TRBJ2-7
V: TRBV4-3

CDR3: CASGQGAYEQYF
DNA: TGTGCCAGCGGACAGGGCGCCTACGAGCAGTACTTC
size: many
D: TRBD1
J: TRBJ2-7
V: TRBV7-9

CDR3: CATSRDTLREQYF
DNA: TGTGCCACCAGCAGGGACACTCTACGAGAGCAGTACTTC
size: few
D: -
J: TRBJ2-7
V: TRBV15

CDR3: CASSVGTSGLTGELFF
DNA: TGTGCCAGCAGTGTGGGGACTAGCGGGTTAACCGGGGAGCTGTTTTTT
size: -
D: TRBD2
J: TRBJ2-2
V: TRBV12-3/TRBV12-4

CDR3: CAISEFVSGNKETQYF
DNA: TGTGCCATCAGTGAGTTTGTTAGCGGGAATAAAGAGACCCAGTACTTC
size: few
D: TRBD2
J: TRBJ2-5
V: TRBV10-3